The source of this T cell receptor beta chain is a study of blood T cell repertoires in COVID-19. Study information: Samples taken during acute and convalescent COVID-19 were collected in the United States, Italy and Spain.

CDR3 length equals 18 residues. The junction had 7 bases not matched to a gene; V was cut back by 1 base and J by 3 bases. From germline, CDR1 is KGHSH and CDR2 LQKENI. Authors' processing steps: Amplification of reference gene primers provided the estimated nucleated cell counts. The method was immunoSEQ multiplex PCR; TCRdb's version includes in-frame clones alone and lacks a portion of them. Clonal size and the V and J genes are those of that table, whereas D and trimming came from the DNA. The sample holds 200,000 to 250,000 clones, around 81% seen once. This receptor was identified in a woman aged 30 to 39 who had recovered from COVID-19. Material: peripheral blood. This chain links TRBV18 with TRBJ2-2, with 11 bases aligning to TRBD2. CDR3 sequence (DNA): TGTGCCAGCTCACCACGTAGCGGGAGGGCCGTCGACACCGGGGAGCTGTTTTTT. The encoded protein is CASSPRSGRAVDTGELFF.